This T cell receptor (beta chain) was documented in a study of blood T cell repertoires in COVID-19. J lost 0 bases, V lost 1 base, and 1 base had no gene match. Germline V lookup: CDR1 MNHNS, CDR2 SASEGT. The CDR3 is 15 residues long. Generated by immunoSEQ multiplex PCR, the TCRdb table keeps only in-frame clones and is missing some. This sample has 120,000 to 150,000 clones, with roughly 84% found just once. This clonotype originated in a woman aged 45-60 years who had been exposed to COVID-19. Sequenced: PBMCs or T cells enriched from blood (not recorded which). The V and J genes are TRBV6-1 and TRBJ2-3; 7 bases are a match to TRBD2. CDR3 protein: CASSEEAGSTDTQYF. CDR3 nucleotide sequence: TGTGCCAGCAGTGAAGAAGCGGGGAGCACAGATACGCAGTATTTT.